A single sample gave rise to the 9 T cell receptor beta chains below, sequenced in a study of identical twins. TCRdb processed the 5' RACE reads anew with MiXCR; each CDR3 protein has one entry. The sample has about 220,000 distinct CDR3 sequences, around 8% seen once; the top ten hold around 1.8%. These data also featured in a second study, about yellow fever vaccine responses in identical twins.

Sequencing used memory (CD45RO+) T cells sorted from blood. These receptors were collected from a woman aged 18-29 years in good health.

In its sample, this clonotype was seen once. V and J are TRBV27 and TRBJ2-3; D remains unclear. Germline values: CDR1 MNHEY, CDR2 SMNVEV (reference sequence). The CDR3 is 14 amino acids. Between the trimmed V and J ends, which lost 7 bases and 2 bases, there was a span of 13 bases. DNA of the CDR3: TGTGCCAGCACGCCCCACGGAATCACAGATACGCAGTATTTT. Translated, it gives CASTPHGITDTQYF.

This clonotype was counted only a few times. The genes are TRBV6-2 or TRBV6-3 and TRBJ2-7; 14 bases agree with TRBD2. CDR3 length: 17 amino acids. Losses at the gene ends were 6 bases for V and 7 bases for J; bases not matched to a gene: 14. The germline V gene encodes CDR1 MNHEY and CDR2 SVGEGT. The CDR3 spells CASSPGLAGGYTGEQYF. CDR3 coding DNA: TGTGCCAGCAGCCCCGGACTAGCGGGAGGATATACAGGGGAGCAGTACTTC.

This clonotype was recorded at least ten times. The chain is built from TRBV29-1 and TRBJ2-1, with D unclear. CDR1 and CDR2 from the germline V gene are SQVTM and ANQGSEA. The ends were cut back, 1 base at V and 4 bases at J, with 14 bases in the middle. This CDR3 comprises 15 residues. The CDR3 spells CSVEALPPRYNEQFF. Written as DNA, the CDR3 is TGCAGCGTTGAAGCCTTGCCACCCCGTTACAATGAGCAGTTCTTC.

This clonotype was counted many times. The V and J genes are TRBV20-1 and TRBJ2-5, with 7 bases that match TRBD2. V was pared by 1 base and J by 4 bases, with 6 bases of the junction left unmatched. The CDR3 has 14 amino acids. Germline-derived CDR1 and CDR2 are DFQATT and SNEGSKA (reference sequence). The CDR3, as DNA: TGCAGTGCTAGAGGGGGAGGGAAGGGAGAGACCCAGTACTTC. As protein: CSARGGGKGETQYF.

This clonotype came up many times. The genes are TRBV29-1 and TRBJ2-1, with D tentatively TRBD2 (5 bases). The CDR3 is 14 amino acids. V lost 6 bases to trimming and J lost 3 bases, with 15 bases between them. Germline CDR1 is SQVTM and CDR2 is ANQGSEA. CDR3 region: CSVRGEGGYNEQFF. In DNA, the CDR3 is TGCAGCGTCCGGGGTGAGGGTGGCTACAATGAGCAGTTCTTC.

The chain is built from TRBV28 and TRBJ1-2, with D possibly matching TRBD1 (6 bases). Germline V lookup: CDR1 MDHEN, CDR2 SYDVKM. There are 15 residues in the CDR3. The V end was cut by 6 bases, the J end by 8 bases, with 22 bases between. Written as DNA, the CDR3 is TGTGCCAGCAGCCCAACAGGGTCCAATATGTTCGGCTACACCTTC. Encoded protein: CASSPTGSNMFGYTF.

This clonotype came up many times. CDR3 coding DNA: TGCAGCGTTGAAGGGGGACAGGGGAGTCCCACTGAAGCTTTCTTT. Its protein product is CSVEGGQGSPTEAFF. This chain uses TRBV29-1 with TRBJ1-1, with 10 bases identical to TRBD1. The CDR3 contains 15 residues. V lost 1 base and J lost 4; bases outside the gene matches: 6. The germline CDR1 and CDR2 sequences are SQVTM and ANQGSEA.

This clonotype occurred a few times. J is TRBJ1-3 and V is TRBV12-3 or TRBV12-4; D is perhaps TRBD1 (6 bases). CDR3 length equals 13 residues. The V and J ends lost 7 bases and 2 bases respectively, with 9 bases between them. CDR3 bases: TGTGCCAGCATTCGGACAGCTGGAAACACCATATATTTT. It codes for CASIRTAGNTIYF.

The chain combines TRBV11-2 with TRBJ2-7; 11 bases map to TRBD2. The germline V gene has CDR1 SGHAT and CDR2 FQNNGV. The CDR3 has 16 amino acids. With 5 bases clipped from V and 0 bases from J, the junction kept 6 bases outside the gene matches. The chain's CDR3 is CASSPPTSGSSYEQYF. The CDR3 region has the DNA TGTGCCAGCAGCCCCCCAACTAGCGGGAGCTCCTACGAGCAGTACTTC. Full variable domain (remainder filled in from reference TRBV11-2 and TRBJ2-7): EAGVAQSPRYKIIEKRQSVAFWCNPISGHATLYWYQQILGQGPKLLIQFQNNGVVDDSQLPKDRFSAERLKGVDSTLKIQPAKLEDSAVYLCASSPPTSGSSYEQYFGPGTRLTVT.